This T cell receptor (beta chain) was sequenced during a study of shared clonotypes between healthy human individuals. Germline V gene data show CDR1 as SGHTA and CDR2 as FQGNSA. Trimming removed 2 bases from V and 1 base from J; junction bases left unmatched: 5. The CDR3 loop spans 16 amino acids. Assay execution proceeded at the deep level. The protocol was immunoSEQ multiplex PCR, while the TCRdb copy is restricted to in-frame clones and leaves out a portion. The sample yields about 490,000 clones, approximately 78% seen once. The chain combines TRBV7-2 with TRBJ2-3; TRBD1 matches at 8 bases. Sequenced: PBMCs. This sequence originates from a woman aged 40 to 49 in good health. Some clones in this sample may be carry-over from other donors' samples. CDR3 region: CASSLLAGQGTDTQYF. In DNA, the CDR3 is TGTGCCAGCAGCTTACTTGCGGGACAGGGCACAGATACGCAGTATTTT.